The 28 T cell receptor beta chains below all came from one sample that was sequenced in a study of naive and memory T cell subsets. Two oligonucleotides, mixed equimolar, formed the beta constant-region primer covering TRBC1 and TRBC2. TCRdb fed the UMI-ligation and nested PCR reads into MiXCR, producing one record per CDR3 protein. The sample holds some 85,000 distinct CDR3 sequences, 13% seen once. The source material was central memory CD4+ T cells from blood. The receptors shown here come from a human donor in good health.

The chain uses TRBV20-1 and TRBJ1-4; D not resolved. Trimming pared 4 bases from V and 3 bases from J, leaving 15 bases between. Germline CDR1 is DFQATT and CDR2 is SNEGSKA (reference sequence). The CDR3 contains 15 residues. The DNA for the CDR3 is TGCAGTGCTACCCGGACCACAAATCCTAATGAAAAACTGTTTTTT. Translation: CSATRTTNPNEKLFF.

This clonotype showed up many times. The chain couples TRBV20-1 to TRBJ2-3; 7 bases map to TRBD2. CDR3 length: 19 residues. The junction had 21 bases not matched to a gene; V was cut back by 6 bases and J by 0 bases. The V gene's germline CDR1 is DFQATT and CDR2 SNEGSKA (reference sequence). CDR3 region: CSAEGASPWLAASTDTQYF. CDR3 DNA sequence: TGCAGTGCGGAGGGAGCATCTCCATGGCTAGCGGCAAGCACAGATACGCAGTATTTT.

Many counts were recorded for this clonotype. The chain joins TRBV2 to TRBJ2-1, with D possibly being TRBD1 (5 bases). V lost 3 bases and J lost 3, with 9 bases in between. Looked up from germline, CDR1 is SNHLY and CDR2 is FYNNEI. The CDR3 extends over 14 amino acids. The CDR3 nucleotides read TGTGCCAGCAGTGAGGGGCAGATCTACAATGAGCAGTTCTTC. This encodes CASSEGQIYNEQFF.

The chain couples TRBV20-1 to TRBJ2-1, with 10 bases that match TRBD2. The CDR3 spans 14 residues. J lost 8 bases, V lost 5 bases, and 9 bases had no gene match. Germline V gene lookup returns CDR1 DFQATT and CDR2 SNEGSKA (reference sequence). The CDR3 here is CSAFTSGIRYEQFF. CDR3 nucleotides: TGCAGTGCTTTTACTAGCGGGATACGATATGAGCAGTTCTTC.

V usage is TRBV19 and J usage is TRBJ1-6; D is unclear. The CDR3 runs 12 residues. The V end lost 6 bases, the J end lost 14 bases, and 14 bases lay between the germline ends. The germline V gene has CDR1 LNHDA and CDR2 SQIVND (reference sequence). The CDR3: CASSTSRGSLHF. The CDR3 region has the DNA TGTGCCAGTAGCACATCCCGAGGGTCCCTCCACTTT.

This clonotype was counted at least ten times. It may be a read error: a sequence one base away is much more abundant. In DNA form, the CDR3 reads TGTGCCAGCAGCGTCCGGACTAGCGCCCGCTTCAATGAGCAGTTCTTC. Protein product: CASSVRTSARFNEQFF. The J gene is TRBJ2-1, the V gene TRBV7-9; 9 positions agree with TRBD2. This CDR3 is built from 16 residues. Looked up from germline, CDR1 is SEHNR and CDR2 is FQNEAQ (reference sequence). With V trimmed by 5 bases and J by 6 bases, 11 bases remained unmatched.

The CDR3 loop is CSARDVGGRTSEETQYF. CDR3 DNA sequence: TGCAGTGCTAGGGACGTCGGTGGGAGGACTAGTGAAGAGACCCAGTACTTC. The chain combines TRBV20-1 with TRBJ2-5; 7 bases match TRBD2. Germline V gene lookup returns CDR1 DFQATT and CDR2 SNEGSKA (reference sequence). J lost 3 bases, V lost 3 bases, and 16 bases had no gene match. The CDR3 has 17 amino acids.

This clonotype was detected a few times. The chain employs TRBV20-1 and TRBJ2-5; D perhaps matches TRBD1 (6 bases). The CDR3 length is 15 residues. The V gene lost 4 bases and the J gene lost 3 bases, with 18 bases spanning the gap. Germline V gives CDR1 DFQATT, CDR2 SNEGSKA (reference sequence). The CDR3 DNA reads TGCAGTGCTATTAGGGGGAGTGGGGTAGAAGAGACCCAGTACTTC. Its translation: CSAIRGSGVEETQYF.

This clonotype was recorded many times. This chain links TRBV7-2 with TRBJ2-1; no clear D gene. The CDR3 runs to 15 residues. Trimming took off 5 bases at V and 4 bases at J, with 15 bases between the two ends. CDR1 is SGHTA, CDR2 FQGNSA, per germline. The CDR3 region has the DNA TGTGCCAGCAGCCCCTCCTCGTCCGGGTACAATGAGCAGTTCTTC. This sequence encodes CASSPSSSGYNEQFF. Based on the CDR3 plus reference TRBV7-2 and TRBJ2-1, the full variable domain is GAGVSQSPSNKVTEKGKDVELRCDPISGHTALYWYRQSLGQGLEFLIYFQGNSAPDKSGLPSDRFSAERTGGSVSTLTIQRTQQEDSAVYLCASSPSSSGYNEQFFGPGTRLTVL.

This clonotype appeared many times. The J gene is TRBJ1-5, the V gene TRBV6-1; the D gene is possibly TRBD1 (5 bases). In germline, CDR1 is MNHNS, CDR2 SASEGT. The CDR3 totals 16 residues. Trimming removed 7 bases from V and 7 bases from J, with 23 bases in between. The CDR3 DNA sequence: TGTGCCAGCACCAGAAATATGGCAGGGACGGGCCAGCCCCAGCATTTT. Protein product: CASTRNMAGTGQPQHF.

The V and J genes are TRBV5-6 and TRBJ2-7; D is undetermined. CDR1 and CDR2 from the germline V gene are SGHDT and YYEEEE. Between the trimmed V and J ends, which lost 0 bases and 4 bases, there was a span of 17 bases. The CDR3 is 16 amino acids. The CDR3 nucleotides are TGTGCCAGCAGCTTGGCGGGTCCAGGCGATACGTACGAGCAGTACTTC. Encoded protein: CASSLAGPGDTYEQYF.

This clonotype was found a few times. The chain combines TRBV30 with TRBJ1-4; unclear D gene. Germline V gene lookup returns CDR1 GTSNPN and CDR2 SVGIG (reference sequence). V dropped 3 bases and J dropped 5 bases, with 10 bases sitting between them. CDR3 size: 13 residues. The DNA of the CDR3 is TGTGCCTGGAGGAAGGACCCGAATGAAAAACTGTTTTTT. It is translated as CAWRKDPNEKLFF.

The chain links TRBV29-1 to TRBJ1-2; D is ambiguous. The CDR3 sequence is 14 residues long. V was pared by 1 base and J by 8 bases, with 17 bases between. Germline CDR1 reads SQVTM; CDR2 reads ANQGSEA. The CDR3 nucleotides read TGCAGCGTTGAAGTCCAGGCGAAGTCATACGGCTACACCTTC. This translates into CSVEVQAKSYGYTF.

This clonotype occurred many times. The chain recombines TRBV27 with TRBJ1-2; no firm D call. The CDR3 is 15 residues long. Looked up from germline, CDR1 is MNHEY and CDR2 is SMNVEV (reference sequence). The germline V and J ends were trimmed by 5 bases and 4 bases, with 17 bases remaining between them. CDR3 residues: CASSPRLIHGYGYTF. Written as DNA, the CDR3 is TGTGCCAGCAGTCCGAGACTCATTCATGGCTATGGCTACACCTTC.

This clonotype was seen repeatedly, ten times or more. The chain is built from TRBV20-1 and TRBJ2-7; 7 bases fit TRBD1. The length of the CDR3 is 14 residues. Unmatched junction bases numbered 9, after V lost 4 bases and J lost 3 bases. From germline, CDR1 is DFQATT and CDR2 SNEGSKA (reference sequence). CDR3 sequence (DNA): TGCAGTGCTACTACCGGGACAGAGTTCTACGAGCAGTACTTC. Translated: CSATTGTEFYEQYF.

The chain is built from TRBV30 and TRBJ1-6; no definite D call. The germline V and J ends were trimmed by 3 bases and 7 bases, with 10 bases remaining between them. The length of the CDR3 is 13 residues. The germline CDR1 and CDR2 sequences are GTSNPN and SVGIG (reference sequence). DNA for the CDR3: TGTGCCTGGAGGGCCACGGAGAATTCACCCCTCCACTTT. Protein product: CAWRATENSPLHF.

The gene calls are TRBV6-6 and TRBJ2-5; no clear D gene. The CDR3 is 13 residues long. CDR1 MNHNY and CDR2 SVGAGI come from the germline V gene (reference sequence). V was cut by 2 bases and J by 4 bases, with 8 bases left in between. The CDR3 is CASSYGERETQYF. The CDR3 nucleotides read TGTGCCAGCAGTTACGGCGAGCGAGAGACCCAGTACTTC.

This clonotype has only a few counts. The chain employs TRBV6-5 and TRBJ1-4, with D perhaps matching TRBD1 (5 bases). The CDR3 is 14 amino acids. V was trimmed by 6 bases and J by 8 bases, leaving 16 bases between them. Germline V lookup: CDR1 MNHEY, CDR2 SVGAGI. CDR3 sequence reads: CASRHRGAGEKLFF. The CDR3 region has the DNA TGTGCCAGCAGGCATCGAGGGGCAGGGGAAAAACTGTTTTTT.

This clonotype came up a few times. V is TRBV15 and J is TRBJ2-1; 7 bases align to TRBD2. J gave up 6 bases and V 0 bases, and 11 bases lay outside the gene matches. The CDR3 length is 17 residues. From germline, CDR1 is LNHNV and CDR2 YYDKDF (reference sequence). CDR3 residues: CATSRDRGGGSSNEQFF. CDR3 nucleotides: TGTGCCACCAGCAGAGATCGGGGTGGCGGGAGTTCCAATGAGCAGTTCTTC.

This clonotype came up many times. This chain joins TRBV21-1 and TRBJ2-7; TRBD2, as called in the table, went unchecked against the DNA. TRBV21-1 is labeled a pseudogene. The CDR3 is made up of 13 amino acids. CDR3 in amino acids: CASSAEGNYEQYF. Here the CDR3 DNA reads TGTGCCAGCAGCGCAGAGGGTAACTACGAGCAGTACTTC.

A few counts support this clonotype. This chain connects TRBV29-1 to TRBJ2-3, with 7 bases identical to TRBD2. The V gene's germline CDR1 is SQVTM and CDR2 ANQGSEA. V shed 3 bases, J shed 3 bases, and the junction held 3 bases outside the gene matches. CDR3 size: 13 residues. The CDR3 region is CSVDGGGTDTQYF. The CDR3 region has the DNA TGCAGCGTTGATGGGGGGGGAACAGATACGCAGTATTTT.

This clonotype was recorded at least ten times. The rearrangement uses TRBV5-1 and TRBJ2-7, with D possibly TRBD2 on 5 matching bases. The germline gives CDR1 SGHRS, CDR2 YFSETQ. Trimming removed 0 bases from V and 4 bases from J, with 11 bases in between. This CDR3 contains 14 residues. CDR3 in DNA: TGCGCCAGCAGCTTGGCCGCGGGTCGATACGAGCAGTACTTC. Residues: CASSLAAGRYEQYF.

This clonotype was recorded many times. This rearrangement joins TRBV3-1 to TRBJ1-1; TRBD1 is a possible D gene (6 bases). CDR3 size: 14 residues. The V and J ends lost 5 bases and 1 base respectively, with 11 bases between them. CDR1 LGHDT and CDR2 YNNKEL come from the germline V gene (reference sequence). The CDR3 bases are TGTGCCAGCAGCAAGGGGGTGACGAACACTGAAGCTTTCTTT. Amino acid sequence: CASSKGVTNTEAFF. The full variable domain, in which reference TRBV3-1 and TRBJ1-1 provide the parts outside the CDR3, is DTAVSQTPKYLVTQMGNDKSIKCEQNLGHDTMYWYKQDSKKFLKIMFSYNNKELIINETVPNRFSPKSPDKAHLNLHINSLELGDSAVYFCASSKGVTNTEAFFGQGTRLTVV.

This clonotype was detected many times. V usage is TRBV29-1 and J usage is TRBJ1-5, with unresolved D. Germline loops: CDR1 SQVTM, CDR2 ANQGSEA. The CDR3 runs to 12 residues. Trimming took 4 bases from V and 2 from J, leaving 6 bases between them. Here the CDR3 DNA reads TGCAGCGTTGTAACAGGCAATCAGCCCCAGCATTTT. Encoded protein: CSVVTGNQPQHF. Full variable domain (outside the CDR3, taken from reference TRBV29-1 and TRBJ1-5): SAVISQKPSRDICQRGTSLTIQCQVDSQVTMMFWYRQQPGQSLTLIATANQGSEATYESGFVIDKFPISRPNLTFSTLTVSNMSPEDSSIYLCSVVTGNQPQHFGDGTRLSIL.

The chain employs TRBV27 and TRBJ1-4; the D gene is possibly TRBD1 (5 bases). Germline loops: CDR1 MNHEY, CDR2 SMNVEV (reference sequence). CDR3 length: 14 residues. V shed 5 bases and J shed 14 bases, with 21 bases lying between them. As DNA, the CDR3 is TGTGCCAGCAGTCCCACCCCAAATCGGTCAGGGCTGTTTTTT. Protein sequence: CASSPTPNRSGLFF.

The V and J genes are TRBV19 and TRBJ2-3; unclear D gene. V was trimmed by 4 bases and J by 2 bases, leaving 4 bases between them. The CDR3 has 12 amino acids. Germline assignment: CDR1 LNHDA and CDR2 SQIVND (reference sequence). The CDR3 DNA reads as TGTGCCAGTAGTACTATCACAGATACGCAGTATTTT. Protein: CASSTITDTQYF. Full variable domain (rest looked up from reference TRBV19 and TRBJ2-3): DGGITQSPKYLFRKEGQNVTLSCEQNLNHDAMYWYRQDPGQGLRLIYYSQIVNDFQKGDIAEGYSVSREKKESFPLTVTSAQKNPTAFYLCASSTITDTQYFGPGTRLTVL.

A few counts support this clonotype. V is TRBV5-1 and J is TRBJ2-5, with 9 bases identical to TRBD2. This CDR3 has 16 amino acids. Germline V gene sequence: CDR1 SGHRS, CDR2 YFSETQ. V dropped 0 bases and J dropped 5; count of bases not matched to a gene: 8. CDR3 sequence: CASSLEPAGGPETQYF. DNA of the CDR3: TGCGCCAGCAGCTTGGAACCGGCGGGAGGGCCGGAGACCCAGTACTTC.

About this clonotype itself: This may arise from a read error, as a much more abundant clone is one base away. CDR3 sequence (DNA): TGCAGCTTGCGGGGAAGTCCCTACAATGAGCAGTTCTTC. It is translated as CSLRGSPYNEQFF. The V gene is TRBV29-1, the J gene TRBJ2-1, with a possible D match to TRBD2 (6 bases). Trimming left V 8 bases short and J 2 bases short, with 13 bases between. Germline V gene data show CDR1 as SQVTM and CDR2 as ANQGSEA. This CDR3 has 13 residues.